This T cell receptor (beta chain) was captured in a study of cytomegalovirus exposure and HLA in healthy donors (dated by TCRdb to 2016 to 2017). Study-level background: According to a later analysis, one platform produced both the roughly 130 validation repertoires and the 730 or so repertoires of the first cohort. The study aimed to test whether cataloging public T cell receptors could reveal signatures of past pathogen exposure. Along with the 666-subject first cohort, a separate validation cohort of over a hundred different subjects was used. To predict cytomegalovirus infection status, the study combined high-throughput TCR immunosequencing, statistical association of individual TCRs with disease status, and machine learning.

The method behind the library was the immunoSEQ multiplex PCR assay. Regarding the original processing steps: To diagnose cytomegalovirus status from the catalog of TCR beta chain sequences, a statistical classification framework was built. The source is immuneACCESS, and TCRdb retained only in-frame sequences with V and J called. Part of the clones is not carried over; for the studies checked, unresolved V genes explain less than half of this, and the remainder is unexplained. Clone size and V and J calls were adopted from that table, with D and trimming inferred from the DNA. Across this sample there are roughly 260,000 clones, with 87% seen only once. About 3% of the sample is held by the ten biggest clonotypes. The CDR3 runs 17 amino acids, cysteine and phenylalanine included. Only the CDR3 DNA is retained, 51 bases long and in frame from the first base. V is cut back by 4 bases and J by 2 bases, with 12 bases in the junction unmatched. The germline V gene encodes CDR1 PRHDT and CDR2 FYEKMQ (reference sequence).

A note on this clone: Its antigen remains unidentified. Per-base qualities were not stored, and no clone one base away is much larger.

The investigation overall reported the following: The authors suggested that the approach could potentially be generalized to other disease states and immunological phenotypes. Subsequent analysis determined that TCRs grouped into clusters in the first cohort also showed a tendency toward co-occurrence across the roughly 120 validation repertoires, and 85% to 95% of cluster scores exceeded 0. A total of 150 or so TCR beta chains were listed by the study as associated with cytomegalovirus. Most TCR sequences were seen in very few donors, while some public TCRs were found in many individuals. A later analysis lacked HLA typing for the validation cohort, so it scored co-occurrence in that cohort across all 120 or so repertoires. Three of the identified cytomegalovirus-associated TCR beta chains were confirmed in vitro to be specific for cytomegalovirus antigens. Cytomegalovirus status was reported to be diagnosed by the classifier with high specificity and sensitivity in both the original and validation cohorts.

The donors belonged to the validation cohort of over a hundred subjects, which was separate from the approximately 660-subject first cohort. This receptor was taken from a man younger than 30 in good health and CMV-seronegative. Recombination joined TRBV13 with TRBJ2-3; 7 of the junction bases match TRBD2. The sequenced material came from PBMCs. The nucleotide sequence is TGTGCCAGCAGCTCCCTCCTAGCGGTCGAAATCACAGATACGCAGTATTTT. The resulting protein is CASSSLLAVEITDTQYF.